Below, 16 T cell receptor beta chains from the same sample are listed, as sequenced in a study of shared clonotypes between healthy human individuals. Profiled with immunoSEQ multiplex PCR; TCRdb holds only in-frame clones, not every one. The table records about 470,000 clones, roughly 83% of them present only once. The sample comprised PBMCs. These receptors all stem from a woman aged 35 to 49 in good health. Some clones in this sample may be carry-over from other donors' samples.

The chain links TRBV11-2 to TRBJ1-1; D is uncertain. The CDR3 is 15 amino acids. Trimming took off 2 bases at V and 1 base at J, with 11 bases between the two ends. Germline assignment: CDR1 SGHAT and CDR2 FQNNGV. The CDR3 here is CASSLTAGGNTEAFF. The CDR3 bases are TGTGCCAGCAGCTTAACGGCGGGTGGGAACACTGAAGCTTTCTTT.

Note on this clone: One end of the junction is discordant with germline, which a read error may explain. The chain carries TRBV7-7 and TRBJ2-5; no reliable D call. The CDR3 is 13 residues long. CDR1 and CDR2 from the germline V gene are SSHAT and FNYEAQ (reference sequence). CDR3 sequence: CASSLDLVKTQYF. The CDR3 DNA follows: TGTGCTAGCAGCTTAGACTTGGTTAAGACCCAGTACTTC.

The V and J genes are TRBV7-3 and TRBJ2-2; 7 bases are shared with TRBD1. With 5 bases clipped from V and 0 bases from J, the junction kept 0 bases outside the gene matches. Germline values: CDR1 SGHTA, CDR2 FQGTGA. The CDR3 runs 14 residues. CDR3 DNA: TGTGCCAGCAGCGGGACAGCGAACACCGGGGAGCTGTTTTTT. Residues: CASSGTANTGELFF.

V and J are TRBV27 and TRBJ1-2; D not resolved. The CDR3 has 13 residues. Germline V gene sequence: CDR1 MNHEY, CDR2 SMNVEV (reference sequence). V lost 0 bases to trimming and J lost 5 bases, with 7 bases between them. The CDR3 loop is CASSLSRAYGYTF. CDR3 DNA sequence: TGTGCCAGCAGTTTATCGCGGGCTTATGGCTACACCTTC.

The V call is TRBV4-3, the J call TRBJ2-1, with unresolved D. The CDR3 has 13 amino acids. V gave up 0 bases and J gave up 8 bases, with 8 bases separating them. The germline CDR1 and CDR2 sequences are LGHNA and YSLEER. The CDR3 is CASSQEFGHEQFF. The CDR3 nucleotides are TGCGCCAGCAGCCAAGAATTCGGCCATGAGCAGTTCTTC.

This sequence joins TRBV30 and TRBJ1-5; 7 bases line up with TRBD1. V was pared by 5 bases and J by 0 bases, with 1 base of the junction left unmatched. The CDR3 totals 13 residues. The V gene's germline CDR1 is GTSNPN and CDR2 SVGIG (reference sequence). This CDR3 is CAWGTDSNQPQHF. The DNA of the CDR3 is TGTGCCTGGGGGACAGATAGCAATCAGCCCCAGCATTTT.

The V gene is TRBV9, the J gene TRBJ2-7; D perhaps matches TRBD1 (6 bases). The CDR3 length is 13 residues. Germline-derived CDR1 and CDR2 are SGDLS and YYNGEE. V was pared by 3 bases and J by 7 bases, with 14 bases between. The DNA for the CDR3 is TGTGCCAGCAGCGGGGGGCCCTCGCGGGAGCAGTACTTC. The encoded protein is CASSGGPSREQYF.

As to this clone: The sample contains more than one DNA sequence encoding this CDR3. The chain joins TRBV29-1 to TRBJ2-7; 7 nucleotides match TRBD1. CDR1 is SQVTM, CDR2 ANQGSEA, per germline. The CDR3 sequence is 11 residues long. The ends lost 7 bases at V and 3 bases at J; junction bases unmatched: 3. Written as DNA, the CDR3 is TGCAGCGCAGGGGACAGCTACGAGCAGTACTTC. Translating gives CSAGDSYEQYF.

The chain joins TRBV4-3 to TRBJ2-4; 10 nucleotides match TRBD2. CDR1 is LGHNA, CDR2 YSLEER, per germline. The CDR3 sequence is 15 residues long. With V trimmed by 2 bases and J by 8 bases, 6 bases remained unmatched. The CDR3 loop is CASSQSSGSRHIQYF. The CDR3 DNA is TGCGCCAGCAGCCAATCTAGCGGGAGTCGACACATTCAGTACTTC.

V and J are TRBV4-3 and TRBJ2-7; perhaps TRBD2 as D (6 bases). Germline V lookup: CDR1 LGHNA, CDR2 YSLEER. V lost 0 bases, J lost 2 bases, and 14 bases lay in between. There are 16 residues in the CDR3. The CDR3 coding sequence is TGCGCCAGCAGCCAAGAGATCGGGGGTGAGCCCTACGAGCAGTACTTC. Translating gives CASSQEIGGEPYEQYF.

V is TRBV18 and J is TRBJ2-7, with D perhaps matching TRBD1 (5 bases). The V end was cut by 4 bases, the J end by 3 bases, with 13 bases between. Germline-derived CDR1 and CDR2 are KGHSH and LQKENI. The CDR3 is 14 residues long. CDR3 DNA: TGTGCCAGCTCACAGGCAGGGCAAAACTACGAGCAGTACTTC. This encodes CASSQAGQNYEQYF. The full variable domain, completed using reference TRBV18 and TRBJ2-7, is NAGVMQNPRHLVRRRGQEARLRCSPMKGHSHVYWYRQLPEEGLKFMVYLQKENIIDESGMPKERFSAEFPKEGPSILRIQQVVRGDSAAYFCASSQAGQNYEQYFGPGTRLTVT.

The V gene is TRBV28, the J gene TRBJ2-7; perhaps TRBD2 as D (5 bases). Germline CDR1 MDHEN, CDR2 SYDVKM. V was pared by 5 bases and J by 2 bases, with 16 bases between. The CDR3 length is 15 residues. This CDR3 is CASSPPGGLTYEQYF. The CDR3 region has the DNA TGTGCCAGCAGTCCTCCCGGCGGGCTTACCTACGAGCAGTACTTC.

This chain connects TRBV9 to TRBJ2-7; TRBD2 matches at 14 bases. There are 16 residues in the CDR3. Germline trimming cut 3 bases from V and 6 bases from J; bases unmatched to any gene: 8. The germline V gene encodes CDR1 SGDLS and CDR2 YYNGEE. This CDR3 reads CASSGQPGLAGVEQYF. CDR3 coding DNA: TGTGCCAGCAGCGGACAACCGGGACTAGCGGGAGTCGAGCAGTACTTC.

The rearrangement uses TRBV11-2 and TRBJ2-1, with D unclear. V lost 5 bases and J lost 2, with 13 bases in between. The V gene's germline CDR1 is SGHAT and CDR2 FQNNGV. CDR3 length: 15 amino acids. CDR3 sequence reads: CASSNPWGTYNEQFF. For the CDR3, the DNA is TGTGCCAGCAGCAACCCCTGGGGTACCTACAATGAGCAGTTCTTC.

The rearrangement uses TRBV19 and TRBJ1-2; D is ambiguous. The V end lost 5 bases, the J end lost 4 bases, and 8 bases lay between the germline ends. The CDR3 length is 12 residues. Germline CDR1 and CDR2: LNHDA and SQIVND (reference sequence). The CDR3 bases are TGTGCCAGTAGTCTCGACGCCTATGGCTACACCTTC. This sequence encodes CASSLDAYGYTF.

The chain employs TRBV7-9 and TRBJ2-5; D could derive from TRBD1 or TRBD2 (5 bases each). The germline gives CDR1 SEHNR, CDR2 FQNEAQ (reference sequence). This CDR3 region has 16 residues. V dropped 4 bases and J dropped 5 bases, with 20 bases sitting between them. The CDR3 bases are TGTGCCAGCAGCTCTTGGGGCCTCAGAGGGTATGAGACCCAGTACTTC. Protein: CASSSWGLRGYETQYF.